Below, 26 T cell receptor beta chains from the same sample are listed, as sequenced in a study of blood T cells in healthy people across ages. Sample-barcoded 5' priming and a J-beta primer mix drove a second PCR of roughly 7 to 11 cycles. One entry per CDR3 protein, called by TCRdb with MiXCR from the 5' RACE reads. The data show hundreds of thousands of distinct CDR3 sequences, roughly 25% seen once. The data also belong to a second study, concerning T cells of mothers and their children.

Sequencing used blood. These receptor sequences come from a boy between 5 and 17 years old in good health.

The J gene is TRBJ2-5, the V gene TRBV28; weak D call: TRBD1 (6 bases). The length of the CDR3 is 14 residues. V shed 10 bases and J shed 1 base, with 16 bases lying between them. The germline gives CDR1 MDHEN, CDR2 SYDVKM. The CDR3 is CATVGHLTQETQYF. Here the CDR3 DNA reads TGTGCCACGGTGGGACACCTTACCCAAGAGACCCAGTACTTC.

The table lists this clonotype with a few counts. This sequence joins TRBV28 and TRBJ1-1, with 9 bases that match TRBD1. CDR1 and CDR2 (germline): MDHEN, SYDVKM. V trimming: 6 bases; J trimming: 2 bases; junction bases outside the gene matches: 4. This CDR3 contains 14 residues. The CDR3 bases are TGTGCCAGCAGATTACAGGGGGCCAACACTGAAGCTTTCTTT. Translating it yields CASRLQGANTEAFF.

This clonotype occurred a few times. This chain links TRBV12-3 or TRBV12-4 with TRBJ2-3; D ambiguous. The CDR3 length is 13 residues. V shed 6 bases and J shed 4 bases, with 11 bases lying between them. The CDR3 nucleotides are TGTGCCAGCAGCCCAGGCCGTGCAGATACGCAGTATTTT. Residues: CASSPGRADTQYF.

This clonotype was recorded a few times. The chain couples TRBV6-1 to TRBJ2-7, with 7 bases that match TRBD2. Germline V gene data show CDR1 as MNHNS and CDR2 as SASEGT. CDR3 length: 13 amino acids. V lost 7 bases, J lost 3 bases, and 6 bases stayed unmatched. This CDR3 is CASIGTTDYEQYF. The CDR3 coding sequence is TGTGCCAGCATTGGGACTACGGACTACGAGCAGTACTTC.

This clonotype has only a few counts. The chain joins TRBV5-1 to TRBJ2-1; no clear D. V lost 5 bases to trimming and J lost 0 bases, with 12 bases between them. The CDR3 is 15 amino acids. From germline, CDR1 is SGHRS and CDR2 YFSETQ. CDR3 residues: CASSSDPSSYNEQFF. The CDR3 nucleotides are TGCGCCAGCAGTTCCGACCCTAGCTCCTACAATGAGCAGTTCTTC.

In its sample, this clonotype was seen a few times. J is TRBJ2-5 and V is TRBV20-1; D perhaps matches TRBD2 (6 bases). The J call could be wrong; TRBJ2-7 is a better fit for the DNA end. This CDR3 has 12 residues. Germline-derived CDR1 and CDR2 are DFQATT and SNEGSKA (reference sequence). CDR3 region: CSASAGPYEQYF. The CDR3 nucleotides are TGCAGTGCTAGTGCGGGACCCTACGAGCAGTACTTC.

In DNA, the CDR3 is TGTGCCAGCAGCTTAGGGGGCGGGCGGCCCCAGCATTTT. Translated, it gives CASSLGGGRPQHF. The rearrangement joins TRBV7-2 to TRBJ1-5; a possible D gene is TRBD1 (5 bases). This CDR3 is 13 amino acids long. The V gene lost 1 base and the J gene lost 9 bases, with 10 bases spanning the gap. Germline values: CDR1 SGHTA, CDR2 FQGNSA.

This CDR3 is CASSQVGEPGTGELFF. The CDR3 bases are TGCGCCAGCAGCCAAGTGGGCGAACCGGGCACCGGGGAGCTGTTTTTT. The chain links TRBV4-1 to TRBJ2-2, with D hard to call. Germline V CDR1 and CDR2: MGHRA, YSYEKL. The CDR3 is 16 amino acids. The ends were cut back, 1 base at V and 4 bases at J, with 13 bases in the middle.

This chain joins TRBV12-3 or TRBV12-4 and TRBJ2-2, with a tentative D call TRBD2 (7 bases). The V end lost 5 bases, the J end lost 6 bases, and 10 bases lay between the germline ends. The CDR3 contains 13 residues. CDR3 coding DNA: TGTGCCAGCAGTGTCGGGGGGCCCGGGGAGCTGTTTTTT. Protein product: CASSVGGPGELFF.

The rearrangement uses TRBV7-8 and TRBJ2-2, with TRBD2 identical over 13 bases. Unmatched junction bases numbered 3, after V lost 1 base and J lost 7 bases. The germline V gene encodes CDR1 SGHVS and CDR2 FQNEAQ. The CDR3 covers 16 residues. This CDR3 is CASSLGLAGGVGELFF. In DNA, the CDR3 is TGTGCCAGCAGCTTAGGACTAGCGGGAGGTGTCGGGGAGCTGTTTTTT.

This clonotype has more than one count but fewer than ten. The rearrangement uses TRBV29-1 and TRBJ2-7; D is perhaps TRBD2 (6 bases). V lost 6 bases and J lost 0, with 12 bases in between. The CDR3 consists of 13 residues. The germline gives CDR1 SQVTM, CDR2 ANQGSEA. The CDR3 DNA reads TGCAGCGTAGTCGTCGGGGGCTCCTACGAGCAGTACTTC. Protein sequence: CSVVVGGSYEQYF.

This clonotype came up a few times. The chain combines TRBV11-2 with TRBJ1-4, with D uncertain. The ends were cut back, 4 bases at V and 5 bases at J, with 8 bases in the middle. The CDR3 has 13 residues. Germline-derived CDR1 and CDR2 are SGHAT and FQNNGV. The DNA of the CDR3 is TGTGCCAGCAGCTACCGACGGAATGAAAAACTGTTTTTT. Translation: CASSYRRNEKLFF.

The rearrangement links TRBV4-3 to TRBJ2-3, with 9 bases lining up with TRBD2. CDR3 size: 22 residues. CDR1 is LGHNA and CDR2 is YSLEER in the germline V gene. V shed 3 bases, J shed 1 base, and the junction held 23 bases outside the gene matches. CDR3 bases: TGCGCCAGCAGCCAGGTCATCCTAGCGGGGACTAATGCCATAAGGGGCACAGATACGCAGTATTTT. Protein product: CASSQVILAGTNAIRGTDTQYF.

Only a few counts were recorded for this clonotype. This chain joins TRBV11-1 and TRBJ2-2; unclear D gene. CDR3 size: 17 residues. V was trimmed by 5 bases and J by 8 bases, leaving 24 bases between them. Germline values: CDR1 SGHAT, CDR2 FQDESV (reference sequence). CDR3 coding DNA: TGTGCCAGCAGCACCGACGGGCAGGCGACATTCGCGGGGGAGCTGTTTTTT. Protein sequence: CASSTDGQATFAGELFF.

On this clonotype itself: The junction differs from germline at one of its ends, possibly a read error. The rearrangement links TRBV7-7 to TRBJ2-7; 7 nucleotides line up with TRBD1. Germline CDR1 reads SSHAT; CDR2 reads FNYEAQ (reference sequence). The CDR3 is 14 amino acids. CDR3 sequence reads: CASSLDRASNEQYF. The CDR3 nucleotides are TGTGCTAGCAGCTTAGACAGGGCGTCTAACGAGCAGTACTTC.

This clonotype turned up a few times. For the CDR3, the DNA is TGTGCCAGCAGCTTAACGAGCAGGGGCCCTGAAGCTTTCTTT. Translating gives CASSLTSRGPEAFF. The chain uses TRBV7-3 and TRBJ1-1, with D perhaps TRBD1 (6 bases). Trimming left V 0 bases short and J 6 bases short, with 11 bases between. CDR1 is SGHTA, CDR2 FQGTGA, per germline. This CDR3 contains 14 residues. Full variable domain (missing parts from reference TRBV7-3 and TRBJ1-1): GAGVSQTPSNKVTEKGKYVELRCDPISGHTALYWYRQSLGQGPEFLIYFQGTGAADDSGLPNDRFFAVRPEGSVSTLKIQRTERGDSAVYLCASSLTSRGPEAFFGQGTRLTVV.

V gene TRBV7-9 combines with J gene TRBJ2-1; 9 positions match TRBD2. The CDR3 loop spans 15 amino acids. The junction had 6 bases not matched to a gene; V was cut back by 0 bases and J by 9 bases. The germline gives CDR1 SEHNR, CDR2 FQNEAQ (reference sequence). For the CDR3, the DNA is TGTGCCAGCAGCTTAGCGGGGACTAGCTTTGGTGAGCAGTTCTTC. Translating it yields CASSLAGTSFGEQFF.

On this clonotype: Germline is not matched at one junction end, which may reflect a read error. CDR3 sequence (DNA): TGTGCCAGCAGCTTGACGGGACTAGCGGGAACCCTCGGATACGGGCAGTACTTC. Protein product: CASSLTGLAGTLGYGQYF. This rearrangement joins TRBV7-2 to TRBJ2-7; 13 bases map to TRBD2. CDR3 length: 18 amino acids. Germline CDR1 reads SGHTA; CDR2 reads FQGNSA. The variable domain in full, completed from reference TRBV7-2 and TRBJ2-7, reads GAGVSQSPSNKVTEKGKDVELRCDPISGHTALYWYRQSLGQGLEFLIYFQGNSAPDKSGLPSDRFSAERTGGSVSTLTIQRTQQEDSAVYLCASSLTGLAGTLGYGQYFGPGTRLTVT.

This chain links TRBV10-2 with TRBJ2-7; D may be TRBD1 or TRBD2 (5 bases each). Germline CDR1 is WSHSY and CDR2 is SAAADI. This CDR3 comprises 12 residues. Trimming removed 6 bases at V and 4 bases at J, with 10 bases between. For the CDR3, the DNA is TGCGCCAGCAGGGGGACGGGTTACGAGCAGTACTTC. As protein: CASRGTGYEQYF.

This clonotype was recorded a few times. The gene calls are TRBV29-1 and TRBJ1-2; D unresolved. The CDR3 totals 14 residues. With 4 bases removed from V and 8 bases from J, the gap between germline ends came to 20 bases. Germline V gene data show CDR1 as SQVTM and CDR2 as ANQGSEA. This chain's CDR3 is CSVGRQSGGYGYTF. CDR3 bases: TGCAGCGTTGGGAGGCAGAGTGGAGGTTACGGCTACACCTTC.

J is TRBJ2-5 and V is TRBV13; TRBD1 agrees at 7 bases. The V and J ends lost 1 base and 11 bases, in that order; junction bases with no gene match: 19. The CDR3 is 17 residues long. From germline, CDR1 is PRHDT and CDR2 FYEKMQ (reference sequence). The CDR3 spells CASSLARGDSQPWEQYF. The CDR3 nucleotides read TGTGCCAGCAGCTTAGCCAGAGGGGACAGTCAGCCTTGGGAGCAGTACTTC.

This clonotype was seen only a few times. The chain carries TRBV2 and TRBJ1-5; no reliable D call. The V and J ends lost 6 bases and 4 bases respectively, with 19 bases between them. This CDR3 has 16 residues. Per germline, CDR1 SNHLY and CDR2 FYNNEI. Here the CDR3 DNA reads TGTGCCAGCAGACCAGATTCCGCTGCGAGTAATCAGCCCCAGCATTTT. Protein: CASRPDSAASNQPQHF.

CDR3 loop: CASSLPDSSSGNTIYF. The CDR3 DNA follows: TGTGCCAGCAGCTTACCCGACAGCAGCTCTGGAAACACCATATATTTT. The V gene is TRBV7-9, the J gene TRBJ1-3; D possibly corresponds to TRBD1 (5 bases). The CDR3 consists of 16 residues. The V gene's germline CDR1 is SEHNR and CDR2 FQNEAQ (reference sequence). The V and J ends lost 2 bases and 0 bases respectively, with 11 bases between them.

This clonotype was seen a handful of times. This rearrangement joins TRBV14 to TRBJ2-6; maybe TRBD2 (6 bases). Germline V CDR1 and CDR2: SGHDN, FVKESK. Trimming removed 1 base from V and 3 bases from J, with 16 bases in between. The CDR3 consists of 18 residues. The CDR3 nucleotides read TGTGCCAGCAGCCAAGCCCCGGGGGTCGCACTTGGGGCCAACGTCCTGACTTTC. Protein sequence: CASSQAPGVALGANVLTF.

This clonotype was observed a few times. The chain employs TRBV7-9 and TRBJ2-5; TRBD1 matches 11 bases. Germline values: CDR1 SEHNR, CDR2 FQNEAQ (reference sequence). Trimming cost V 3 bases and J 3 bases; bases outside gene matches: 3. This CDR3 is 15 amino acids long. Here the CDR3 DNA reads TGTGCCAGCAGCTTGGGACAGGGGGTAGAAGAGACCCAGTACTTC. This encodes CASSLGQGVEETQYF.

The CDR3 region has the DNA TGTGCCAGCAGCTTGTCCCTAGCGGGGAACACAGATACGCAGTATTTT. It yields the protein CASSLSLAGNTDTQYF. The V call is TRBV7-2, the J call TRBJ2-3, with 9 positions matching TRBD2. Per germline, CDR1 SGHTA and CDR2 FQGNSA. Losses at the gene ends were 3 bases for V and 2 bases for J; bases not matched to a gene: 6. CDR3 length: 16 amino acids.